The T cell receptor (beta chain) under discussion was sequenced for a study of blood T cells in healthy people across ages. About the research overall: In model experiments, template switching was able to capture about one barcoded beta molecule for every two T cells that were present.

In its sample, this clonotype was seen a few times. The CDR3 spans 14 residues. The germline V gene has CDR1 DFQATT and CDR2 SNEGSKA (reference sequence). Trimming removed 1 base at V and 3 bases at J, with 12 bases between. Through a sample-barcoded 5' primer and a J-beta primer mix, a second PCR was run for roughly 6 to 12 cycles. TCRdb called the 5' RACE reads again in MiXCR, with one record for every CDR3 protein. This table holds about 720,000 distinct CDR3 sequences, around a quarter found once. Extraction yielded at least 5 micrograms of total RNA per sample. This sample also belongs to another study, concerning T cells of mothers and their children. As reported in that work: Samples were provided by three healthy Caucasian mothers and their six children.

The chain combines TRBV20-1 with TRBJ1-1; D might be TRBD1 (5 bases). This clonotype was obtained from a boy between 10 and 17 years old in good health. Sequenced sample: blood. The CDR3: CSARAIDSYTEAFF. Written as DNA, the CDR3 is TGCAGTGCTAGAGCGATAGACAGTTACACTGAAGCTTTCTTT.